This T cell receptor beta chain is drawn from a study of shared clonotypes between healthy human individuals. V shed 3 bases and J shed 2 bases, with 7 bases lying between them. This CDR3 is built from 13 residues. Germline CDR1 is SGHAT and CDR2 is FQNNGV. In the CD4+ fraction, cells were divided into CD45RA+ naive and CD45RA-negative memory subsets. In the original analysis: Sequence data from immunoSEQ were junction-only and lacked quality scores; consequently, filtering differed. TCRdb keeps only in-frame clones here, not all; method: immunoSEQ multiplex PCR. The V and J calls and the clone size are those of that table, but D and trimming were determined from the DNA. Of about 730,000 clones listed, 72% are singletons.

This clonotype was obtained from a young woman in good health. The chain combines TRBV11-2 with TRBJ1-1; D call uncertain. The sequencing sample was made of memory CD4+ T cells sorted from blood. Regarding subset: CD45RA-negative fraction. CDR3 amino acids: CASSFALNTEAFF. The CDR3, as DNA: TGTGCCAGCAGCTTCGCACTAAACACTGAAGCTTTCTTT.